These T cell receptor beta chains were read from a single sample in a study of blood T cell repertoires in COVID-19. Only in-frame clones appear in the TCRdb table, and some are missing; sequencing was by immunoSEQ multiplex PCR. The sample includes about 250,000 clones, roughly 88% of them seen just once. The sequencing input was peripheral blood. These receptors were collected from a woman in her 30s with COVID-19, enrolled during active disease. Both conserved end residues are part of each CDR3. The order of the fields is D gene, clone size, V gene, J gene, CDR3 protein, CDR3 DNA. D genes are given only for firm matches. Expanded clones get a size class; other rows say once, few or many, or leave the size out.

d_gene: .; abundance: .; v_gene: TRBV11-3; j_gene: TRBJ1-1; CDR3aa: CASSSPGQNTEAFF; CDR3nt: TGTGCCAGCAGCTCCCCGGGACAGAACACTGAAGCTTTCTTT
d_gene: TRBD1; abundance: once; v_gene: TRBV2; j_gene: TRBJ2-4; CDR3aa: CTSTKPGQIAKNIQYF; CDR3nt: TGTACCAGCACCAAGCCGGGACAGATAGCCAAAAACATTCAGTACTTC
d_gene: .; abundance: .; v_gene: TRBV7-2; j_gene: TRBJ2-6; CDR3aa: CASSPPWGAGANVLTF; CDR3nt: TGTGCCAGCAGCCCGCCGTGGGGGGCTGGGGCCAACGTCCTGACTTTC
d_gene: TRBD1; abundance: .; v_gene: TRBV7-2; j_gene: TRBJ1-1; CDR3aa: CASSTGVNTEAFF; CDR3nt: TGTGCCAGCAGTACAGGGGTGAACACTGAAGCTTTCTTT
d_gene: TRBD2; abundance: .; v_gene: TRBV9; j_gene: TRBJ2-3; CDR3aa: CASSPGTSGRDTQYF; CDR3nt: TGTGCCAGCAGCCCTGGGACTAGCGGGAGGGATACGCAGTATTTT
d_gene: TRBD2; abundance: .; v_gene: TRBV7-2; j_gene: TRBJ2-3; CDR3aa: CASSLALAGTDTQYF; CDR3nt: TGTGCCAGCAGCTTAGCACTAGCGGGGACAGATACGCAGTATTTT
d_gene: .; abundance: .; v_gene: TRBV11-2; j_gene: TRBJ2-3; CDR3aa: CASSLGVRESTDTQYF; CDR3nt: TGTGCCAGCAGCTTAGGGGTTAGGGAGAGCACAGATACGCAGTATTTT
d_gene: TRBD2; abundance: .; v_gene: TRBV6-1; j_gene: TRBJ2-2; CDR3aa: CASSGLAGGRPGELFF; CDR3nt: TGTGCCAGCAGTGGACTAGCGGGGGGTCGCCCCGGGGAGCTGTTTTTT
d_gene: .; abundance: .; v_gene: TRBV7-2; j_gene: TRBJ2-1; CDR3aa: CASSLGGRMTNEQFF; CDR3nt: TGTGCCAGCAGCTTAGGCGGGCGGATGACCAATGAGCAGTTCTTC
d_gene: .; abundance: .; v_gene: TRBV7-6; j_gene: TRBJ1-2; CDR3aa: CASSLASGRANYGYTF; CDR3nt: TGTGCCAGCAGCTTAGCGTCGGGGAGAGCTAACTATGGCTACACCTTC
d_gene: .; abundance: .; v_gene: TRBV2; j_gene: TRBJ1-1; CDR3aa: CASRVQAPLGTEAFF; CDR3nt: TGTGCCAGCAGGGTCCAGGCCCCTCTTGGCACTGAAGCTTTCTTT
d_gene: TRBD2; abundance: .; v_gene: TRBV5-4; j_gene: TRBJ2-5; CDR3aa: CASSLRTSGETQYF; CDR3nt: TGTGCCAGCAGCCTCCGGACTAGTGGAGAGACCCAGTACTTC
d_gene: .; abundance: .; v_gene: TRBV28; j_gene: TRBJ2-5; CDR3aa: CASSSPRRGRETQYF; CDR3nt: TGTGCCAGCAGTTCACCTCGGAGGGGCAGGGAGACCCAGTACTTC
d_gene: .; abundance: .; v_gene: TRBV9; j_gene: TRBJ1-5; CDR3aa: CASSVGGAGVGNQPQHF; CDR3nt: TGTGCCAGCAGCGTAGGTGGGGCAGGGGTGGGCAATCAGCCCCAGCATTTT
d_gene: .; abundance: .; v_gene: TRBV5-1; j_gene: TRBJ2-3; CDR3aa: CASSLAWSGVTDTQYF; CDR3nt: TGCGCCAGCAGCTTGGCCTGGAGCGGCGTCACAGATACGCAGTATTTT
d_gene: .; abundance: .; v_gene: TRBV27; j_gene: TRBJ2-5; CDR3aa: CASSRAGKQETQYF; CDR3nt: TGTGCCAGCAGCCGGGCGGGGAAGCAAGAGACCCAGTACTTC
d_gene: .; abundance: .; v_gene: TRBV28; j_gene: TRBJ1-6; CDR3aa: CASFPNRDSPLHF; CDR3nt: TGTGCCAGCTTCCCTAATCGGGATTCACCCCTCCACTTT
d_gene: .; abundance: .; v_gene: TRBV10-1; j_gene: TRBJ2-1; CDR3aa: CASSNTYKKYYNEQFF; CDR3nt: TGCGCCAGCAGTAATACTTATAAAAAGTACTACAATGAGCAGTTCTTC
d_gene: .; abundance: .; v_gene: TRBV7-2; j_gene: TRBJ1-1; CDR3aa: CASSSSGTLNTEAFF; CDR3nt: TGTGCCAGCAGCAGTTCAGGAACCTTGAACACTGAAGCTTTCTTT
d_gene: TRBD1; abundance: .; v_gene: TRBV5-6; j_gene: TRBJ2-4; CDR3aa: CASSADRGVDIQYF; CDR3nt: TGTGCCAGCAGCGCCGACAGGGGGGTAGACATTCAGTACTTC
d_gene: .; abundance: .; v_gene: TRBV4-3; j_gene: TRBJ1-2; CDR3aa: CASSQAFMGGQGYGYTF; CDR3nt: TGCGCCAGCAGCCAGGCCTTTATGGGGGGGCAGGGCTATGGCTACACCTTC
d_gene: .; abundance: .; v_gene: TRBV6-5; j_gene: TRBJ1-3; CDR3aa: CASTGGGGNTIYF; CDR3nt: TGTGCCAGCACCGGGGGAGGAGGAAACACCATATATTTT
d_gene: .; abundance: .; v_gene: TRBV6-5; j_gene: TRBJ2-1; CDR3aa: CASSYSGVGNEQFF; CDR3nt: TGTGCCAGCAGTTACTCGGGAGTAGGGAATGAGCAGTTCTTC
d_gene: .; abundance: .; v_gene: TRBV15; j_gene: TRBJ1-2; CDR3aa: CATSRDYQPRRTYGYTF; CDR3nt: TGTGCCACCAGCAGAGACTACCAACCCCGTCGAACCTATGGCTACACCTTC
d_gene: TRBD1; abundance: .; v_gene: TRBV5-1; j_gene: TRBJ2-7; CDR3aa: CASSLEPGTGYHEQYF; CDR3nt: TGCGCCAGCAGCCTTGAGCCTGGGACAGGGTACCACGAGCAGTACTTC
d_gene: .; abundance: .; v_gene: TRBV10-3; j_gene: TRBJ2-3; CDR3aa: CAIKVGGGTDTQYF; CDR3nt: TGTGCCATCAAGGTGGGGGGAGGCACAGATACGCAGTATTTT
d_gene: .; abundance: .; v_gene: TRBV9; j_gene: TRBJ2-2; CDR3aa: CASSVASSAANTGELFF; CDR3nt: TGTGCCAGCAGCGTAGCTTCTAGCGCCGCGAACACCGGGGAGCTGTTTTTT
d_gene: .; abundance: .; v_gene: TRBV5-4; j_gene: TRBJ1-1; CDR3aa: CASSLRETALMNTEAFF; CDR3nt: TGTGCCAGCAGCTTGCGGGAGACAGCCTTAATGAACACTGAAGCTTTCTTT
d_gene: TRBD1; abundance: once; v_gene: TRBV5-4; j_gene: TRBJ1-4; CDR3aa: CASSLGQGSNEKLFF; CDR3nt: TGTGCCAGCAGCTTAGGACAGGGGTCTAATGAAAAACTGTTTTTT
d_gene: .; abundance: .; v_gene: TRBV7-8; j_gene: TRBJ2-1; CDR3aa: CASSLGNSGQFF; CDR3nt: TGTGCCAGCAGCTTAGGAAATAGCGGGCAGTTCTTC
d_gene: .; abundance: .; v_gene: TRBV11-2; j_gene: TRBJ2-1; CDR3aa: CASSPATYNEQFF; CDR3nt: TGTGCCAGCAGCCCCGCTACCTACAATGAGCAGTTCTTC
d_gene: TRBD2; abundance: .; v_gene: TRBV10-2; j_gene: TRBJ2-2; CDR3aa: CASSEWGGRGTGELFF; CDR3nt: TGCGCCAGCAGTGAATGGGGGGGTCGGGGCACCGGGGAGCTGTTTTTT
d_gene: TRBD1; abundance: .; v_gene: TRBV28; j_gene: TRBJ2-7; CDR3aa: CASSLSPGTGTYEQYF; CDR3nt: TGTGCCAGCAGTTTATCCCCCGGGACAGGCACCTACGAGCAGTACTTC
d_gene: .; abundance: .; v_gene: TRBV3-1/TRBV3-2; j_gene: TRBJ1-2; CDR3aa: CASRRREGPEEGYTF; CDR3nt: TGTGCCAGCAGGCGACGGGAGGGGCCCGAGGAGGGCTACACCTTC
d_gene: TRBD1; abundance: many; v_gene: TRBV6-4; j_gene: TRBJ2-2; CDR3aa: CASSAGTGAGELFF; CDR3nt: TGTGCCAGCAGTGCCGGGACAGGGGCCGGGGAGCTGTTTTTT
d_gene: .; abundance: .; v_gene: TRBV10-3; j_gene: TRBJ2-7; CDR3aa: CAISGADAYEQYF; CDR3nt: TGTGCCATCAGTGGGGCTGACGCCTACGAGCAGTACTTC
d_gene: .; abundance: .; v_gene: TRBV24-1; j_gene: TRBJ1-2; CDR3aa: CATSDTRGSGGYTF; CDR3nt: TGTGCCACCAGTGATACCAGAGGATCTGGCGGCTACACCTTC
d_gene: TRBD1; abundance: once; v_gene: TRBV27; j_gene: TRBJ1-5; CDR3aa: CASSLGQGINQPQHF; CDR3nt: TGTGCCAGCAGTTTAGGACAGGGGATCAATCAGCCCCAGCATTTT
d_gene: .; abundance: .; v_gene: TRBV3-1/TRBV3-2; j_gene: TRBJ2-7; CDR3aa: CASSQGQVYEQYF; CDR3nt: TGTGCCAGCAGCCAAGGACAGGTTTACGAGCAGTACTTC
d_gene: .; abundance: .; v_gene: TRBV2; j_gene: TRBJ1-2; CDR3aa: CASSVGGAGGYTF; CDR3nt: TGTGCCAGCAGTGTTGGGGGGGCGGGAGGCTACACCTTC